Presented here are 22 T cell receptor beta chains from one specimen sequenced in a study of T-cell reconstitution after alpha-beta-depleted transplantation in children. A TCRbeta library incorporating unique molecular identifiers was prepared. Each CDR3 protein is one row after TCRdb ran MiXCR on the PCR reads. This sample has hundreds of thousands of distinct CDR3 sequences, with approximately 15% found just once. This specimen was PBMCs, mostly from graft donor cells, taken 360 days after TCRalphabeta/CD19-depleted stem cell transplant. The receptors here all came from a male patient under 18 who had a stem cell transplant for acute lymphoblastic leukemia, so the T cells may come from the graft donor.

The DNA for the CDR3 is TGTGCCAGCAGAGGGGACACAACAACTAATGAAAAACTGTTTTTT. This sequence encodes CASRGDTTTNEKLFF. The J gene is TRBJ1-4, the V gene TRBV6-1, with D maybe TRBD1 (6 bases). The CDR3 contains 15 residues. Trimming removed 6 bases at V and 0 bases at J, with 11 bases between. From germline, CDR1 is MNHNS and CDR2 SASEGT.

The chain uses TRBV5-1 and TRBJ1-1; 7 nucleotides match TRBD1. CDR1 SGHRS and CDR2 YFSETQ come from the germline V gene. V lost 1 base and J lost 3; bases outside the gene matches: 12. This CDR3 region has 17 residues. In DNA, the CDR3 is TGCGCCAGCAGCTTGTACAACCCAGGGGGGTTCGACACTGAAGCTTTCTTT. Its protein product is CASSLYNPGGFDTEAFF.

This clonotype was observed a handful of times. This sequence joins TRBV19 and TRBJ2-5, with 9 bases identical to TRBD2. CDR1 and CDR2 from the germline V gene are LNHDA and SQIVND (reference sequence). The V and J ends lost 7 bases and 6 bases, in that order; junction bases with no gene match: 6. The CDR3 consists of 13 residues. The CDR3 DNA sequence: TGTGCCAGTAAAGGTAGCGGGAGAAAGACCCAGTACTTC. Amino acid sequence: CASKGSGRKTQYF. Together with reference TRBV19 and TRBJ2-5, the CDR3 gives the full variable domain: DGGITQSPKYLFRKEGQNVTLSCEQNLNHDAMYWYRQDPGQGLRLIYYSQIVNDFQKGDIAEGYSVSREKKESFPLTVTSAQKNPTAFYLCASKGSGRKTQYFGPGTRLLVL.

This clonotype showed up just a few times. CDR3 nucleotides: TGTGCCAGCAGACCCCGAATTACGCGTGCCGACTCTGGAAACACCATATATTTT. Residues: CASRPRITRADSGNTIYF. The chain is built from TRBV7-6 and TRBJ1-3; D is ambiguous. The CDR3 sequence is 18 residues long. V gave up 6 bases and J gave up 0 bases, with 21 bases separating them. CDR1 is SGHVS, CDR2 FNYEAQ, per germline.

This clonotype was picked up many times. This chain uses TRBV28 with TRBJ2-7, with D unresolved. This CDR3 is built from 12 residues. V dropped 3 bases and J dropped 1 base, with 4 bases sitting between them. Germline CDR1 reads MDHEN; CDR2 reads SYDVKM. CDR3 nucleotides: TGTGCCAGCAGTTTTTGGTCCTACGAGCAGTACTTC. Amino acid sequence: CASSFWSYEQYF.

This clonotype has a handful of counts. The CDR3 reads CSASALLINEQFF. The CDR3 DNA is TGCAGTGCTAGTGCACTCTTGATCAATGAGCAGTTCTTC. This chain connects TRBV20-1 to TRBJ2-1; D is undetermined. Trimming removed 3 bases from V and 6 bases from J, with 12 bases in between. The CDR3 has 13 residues. Germline V gene lookup returns CDR1 DFQATT and CDR2 SNEGSKA (reference sequence).

The rearrangement links TRBV15 to TRBJ2-2; 7 nucleotides align to TRBD1. Trimming removed 2 bases from V and 4 bases from J; junction bases left unmatched: 4. The length of the CDR3 is 15 residues. From germline, CDR1 is LNHNV and CDR2 YYDKDF (reference sequence). The CDR3 region is CATSRPTGFTGELFF. CDR3 nucleotide sequence: TGTGCCACCAGCAGACCGACAGGGTTCACCGGGGAGCTGTTTTTT. Full variable domain (remainder filled in from reference TRBV15 and TRBJ2-2): DAMVIQNPRYQVTQFGKPVTLSCSQTLNHNVMYWYQQKSSQAPKLLFHYYDKDFNNEADTPDNFQSRRPNTSFCFLDIRSPGLGDTAMYLCATSRPTGFTGELFFGEGSRLTVL.

This chain links TRBV5-1 with TRBJ2-1; D is undetermined. This CDR3 region has 12 residues. The V end lost 4 bases, the J end lost 10 bases, and 12 bases lay between the germline ends. The germline CDR1 and CDR2 sequences are SGHRS and YFSETQ. The CDR3 reads CASSLPGIEQFF. The CDR3 coding sequence is TGCGCCAGCAGCCTTCCAGGCATCGAGCAGTTCTTC.

The chain couples TRBV7-3 to TRBJ2-2, with D possibly being TRBD1 (6 bases). Germline V lookup: CDR1 SGHTA, CDR2 FQGTGA. The CDR3 has 14 amino acids. Trimming took 5 bases from V and 4 from J, leaving 11 bases between them. The CDR3 DNA sequence: TGTGCCAGCAGCCACCCCAGGGGCACCGGGGAGCTGTTTTTT. Encoded protein: CASSHPRGTGELFF. The full variable domain, rest sourced from reference TRBV7-3 and TRBJ2-2, is GAGVSQTPSNKVTEKGKYVELRCDPISGHTALYWYRQSLGQGPEFLIYFQGTGAADDSGLPNDRFFAVRPEGSVSTLKIQRTERGDSAVYLCASSHPRGTGELFFGEGSRLTVL.

The gene calls are TRBV7-2 and TRBJ2-2; TRBD2 matches 9 bases. This CDR3 region has 15 residues. The junction had 4 bases not matched to a gene; V was cut back by 6 bases and J by 2 bases. Germline values: CDR1 SGHTA, CDR2 FQGNSA. This CDR3 reads CASRRGRGNTGELFF. CDR3 nucleotide sequence: TGTGCCAGCAGACGCGGGAGGGGAAACACCGGGGAGCTGTTTTTT.

This clonotype came up a few times. V is TRBV5-1 and J is TRBJ2-7; 10 nucleotides align to TRBD2. The CDR3 sequence is 16 residues long. Trimming took 3 bases from V and 4 from J; bases not matched to a gene: 10. CDR1 and CDR2 (germline): SGHRS, YFSETQ. The CDR3 bases are TGCGCCAGCAGCTATGGTACTAGCGGGGAGATTTACGAGCAGTACTTC. Translated, it gives CASSYGTSGEIYEQYF.

The gene calls are TRBV20-1 and TRBJ2-7; D is possibly TRBD2 (7 bases). The germline V gene has CDR1 DFQATT and CDR2 SNEGSKA (reference sequence). Trimming removed 8 bases at V and 7 bases at J, with 27 bases between. The CDR3 contains 15 residues. CDR3 sequence (DNA): TGCAGTACAGAGGGGGATAGCGGGTGGCAGGAGGAGCAGTACTTC. This codes for CSTEGDSGWQEEQYF.

There are a few counts of this clonotype. The rearrangement uses TRBV10-1 and TRBJ2-5; D might be TRBD1 (5 bases). V was clipped by 0 bases and J by 4 bases, with 12 bases between them. Germline V lookup: CDR1 WNHNN, CDR2 SYGVQD (reference sequence). The CDR3 extends over 15 amino acids. The CDR3 DNA reads as TGCGCCAGCAGTGAGTCAGCCTCAAGGGGAGAGACCCAGTACTTC. It specifies CASSESASRGETQYF.

This clonotype came up a few times. This chain connects TRBV18 to TRBJ1-5; no clear D gene. The CDR3 spans 15 residues. Per germline, CDR1 KGHSH and CDR2 LQKENI. The V end was cut by 3 bases, the J end by 3 bases, with 12 bases between. DNA of the CDR3: TGTGCCAGCTCACCCCTAGGTGCAACCAATCAGCCCCAGCATTTT. It specifies CASSPLGATNQPQHF.

The chain is built from TRBV12-3 or TRBV12-4 and TRBJ2-1; D may be TRBD2 (6 bases). This CDR3 region has 16 residues. Trimming took 5 bases from V and 4 from J, leaving 18 bases between them. The CDR3 sequence is CASSLPGGKYYNEQFF. In DNA, the CDR3 is TGTGCCAGCAGTCTTCCCGGGGGAAAGTATTACAATGAGCAGTTCTTC.

This chain links TRBV4-1 with TRBJ1-6; D might be TRBD1 (5 bases). Trimming shortened V by 2 bases and J by 10 bases, and 24 bases separated the two germline ends. The CDR3 loop spans 18 amino acids. CDR1 is MGHRA, CDR2 YSYEKL, per germline. The CDR3 loop is CASSQPLYRQKMGSPLHF. CDR3 DNA sequence: TGCGCCAGCAGCCAACCCTTATATCGACAGAAGATGGGCTCACCCCTCCACTTT.

The V call is TRBV5-1, the J call TRBJ2-3, with TRBD2 as a possible D gene (6 bases). The length of the CDR3 is 18 residues. Germline CDR1 reads SGHRS; CDR2 reads YFSETQ. The ends were cut back, 4 bases at V and 6 bases at J, with 27 bases in the middle. For the CDR3, the DNA is TGCGCCAGCAGCCCTGACCTGGGCCTCATCGGAGGGTATGATACGCAGTATTTT. The encoded protein is CASSPDLGLIGGYDTQYF. Complete variable domain (other parts from reference TRBV5-1 and TRBJ2-3): KAGVTQTPRYLIKTRGQQVTLSCSPISGHRSVSWYQQTPGQGLQFLFEYFSETQRNKGNFPGRFSGRQFSNSRSEMNVSTLELGDSALYLCASSPDLGLIGGYDTQYFGPGTRLTVL.

A single count supports this clonotype. The chain joins TRBV27 to TRBJ2-1; 11 positions agree with TRBD1. The CDR3 length is 17 residues. Germline assignment: CDR1 MNHEY and CDR2 SMNVEV (reference sequence). Trimming at V came to 5 bases and at J to 0 bases, leaving 6 bases not matched to a gene. The CDR3 bases are TGTGCCAGCAGTCTTGGACAGGGGGCCCCCTCCTACAATGAGCAGTTCTTC. Its protein product is CASSLGQGAPSYNEQFF.

This clonotype has a handful of counts. This rearrangement joins TRBV29-1 to TRBJ1-2; the D is unclear. With 5 bases removed from V and 2 bases from J, the gap between germline ends came to 18 bases. The germline CDR1 and CDR2 sequences are SQVTM and ANQGSEA. The CDR3 has 15 residues. CDR3 DNA sequence: TGCAGCGTTCTCGCGGCCTCTAAGCCAAACTATGGCTACACCTTC. This encodes CSVLAASKPNYGYTF.

This clonotype was seen a few times. The V and J genes are TRBV7-8 and TRBJ2-3; 7 nucleotides line up with TRBD2. V lost 6 bases, J lost 2 bases, and 11 bases stayed unmatched. CDR3 length: 16 amino acids. CDR1 and CDR2 (germline): SGHVS, FQNEAQ. The CDR3 coding sequence is TGTGCCAGCAGTTTCAGACCGGGACTACCCACAGATACGCAGTATTTT. This translates into CASSFRPGLPTDTQYF.

The sample holds a few counts of this clonotype. In DNA form, the CDR3 reads TGTGCCAGCAGCCCTCCAAGACTAGCGGAACCATGGGAGCAGTTCTTC. It codes for CASSPPRLAEPWEQFF. V and J are TRBV9 and TRBJ2-1, with 9 bases that match TRBD2. Trimming at V came to 4 bases and at J to 10 bases, leaving 15 bases not matched to a gene. The CDR3 length is 16 residues. In germline, CDR1 is SGDLS, CDR2 YYNGEE.

This clonotype was seen a handful of times. The rearrangement links TRBV7-2 to TRBJ1-2; D gene uncertain. This CDR3 has 11 residues. V lost 9 bases to trimming and J lost 8 bases, with 13 bases between them. Germline V lookup: CDR1 SGHTA, CDR2 FQGNSA. Here the CDR3 reads CARATMRGYTF. The CDR3 coding sequence is TGTGCCAGGGCGACAATGAGAGGCTACACCTTC.